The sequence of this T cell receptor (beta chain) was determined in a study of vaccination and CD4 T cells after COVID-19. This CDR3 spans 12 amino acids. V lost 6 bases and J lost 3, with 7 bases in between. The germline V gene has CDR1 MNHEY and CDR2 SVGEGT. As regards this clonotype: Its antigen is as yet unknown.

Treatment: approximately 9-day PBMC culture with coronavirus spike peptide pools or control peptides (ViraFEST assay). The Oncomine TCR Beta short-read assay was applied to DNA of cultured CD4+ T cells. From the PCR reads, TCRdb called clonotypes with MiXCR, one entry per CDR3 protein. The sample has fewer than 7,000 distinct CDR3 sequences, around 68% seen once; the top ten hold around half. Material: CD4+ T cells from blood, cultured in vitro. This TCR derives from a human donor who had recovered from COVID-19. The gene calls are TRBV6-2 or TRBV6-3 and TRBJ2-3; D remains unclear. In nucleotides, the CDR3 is TGTGCCAGCAGCATGAGGACAGATACGCAGTATTTT. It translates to CASSMRTDTQYF.